Below, 28 T cell receptor beta chains from the same sample are listed, as sequenced in a study of T cell responses to AZD1222 COVID-19 vaccine. Produced via immunoSEQ multiplex PCR; TCRdb's table is partial and in-frame only. The sample records roughly 150,000 clones, 85% to 95% being singletons. Here the sequenced sample was peripheral blood, taken on day 0 of AZD1222 vaccination. The origin of the receptors is an adult in good health.

V gene TRBV5-4 combines with J gene TRBJ2-1; 10 bases match TRBD1. The V gene end was trimmed by 4 bases and the J gene end by 6 bases; junction bases not matched to a gene: 7. Germline CDR1 and CDR2: SGHNT and YYREEE (reference sequence). The CDR3 loop spans 15 amino acids. Written as DNA, the CDR3 is TGTGCCAGCAGCGTGGGACAGGGGCCGGGCAATGAGCAGTTCTTC. It translates to CASSVGQGPGNEQFF.

This chain joins TRBV9 and TRBJ2-1; 7 nucleotides line up with TRBD2. Germline CDR1 SGDLS, CDR2 YYNGEE. The V and J ends lost 0 bases and 7 bases, in that order; junction bases with no gene match: 10. The CDR3 extends over 16 amino acids. DNA of the CDR3: TGTGCCAGCAGCGTAGGGGGCGGGGGTCCCCGGAATGAGCAGTTCTTC. Its translation is CASSVGGGGPRNEQFF.

This clone occurred once. The V and J genes are TRBV27 and TRBJ2-7, with 9 nucleotides matching TRBD1. Germline V gene data show CDR1 as MNHEY and CDR2 as SMNVEV (reference sequence). Trimming cost V 3 bases and J 2 bases; bases outside gene matches: 11. The CDR3 is 17 residues long. CDR3 DNA: TGTGCCAGCAGTTTGATGTCGGGACAGGGTGTCGCCTACGAGCAGTACTTC. It yields the protein CASSLMSGQGVAYEQYF.

This clone was counted between two and nine times. The CDR3 spells CASTLGGQTEAFF. In DNA, the CDR3 is TGTGCCAGCACCCTAGGGGGGCAAACTGAAGCTTTCTTT. The chain links TRBV12-3 or TRBV12-4 to TRBJ1-1; TRBD1 is a possible D gene (6 bases). This CDR3 contains 13 residues. V lost 7 bases and J lost 5, with 14 bases in between.

The chain uses TRBV7-2 and TRBJ1-5; the match to TRBD1 covers 9 bases. Germline-derived CDR1 and CDR2 are SGHTA and FQGNSA. V was pared by 5 bases and J by 1 base, with 6 bases of the junction left unmatched. This CDR3 is built from 16 residues. For the CDR3, the DNA is TGTGCCAGCAGCCAAGGGACAGGGCTGAGCAATCAGCCCCAGCATTTT. This encodes CASSQGTGLSNQPQHF. The full variable domain, with the rest looked up from reference TRBV7-2 and TRBJ1-5, is GAGVSQSPSNKVTEKGKDVELRCDPISGHTALYWYRQSLGQGLEFLIYFQGNSAPDKSGLPSDRFSAERTGGSVSTLTIQRTQQEDSAVYLCASSQGTGLSNQPQHFGDGTRLSIL.

The chain combines TRBV18 with TRBJ2-2; D not resolved. Trimming cost V 1 base and J 5 bases, with 11 bases left between them. Germline lookup yields CDR1 KGHSH and CDR2 LQKENI. The CDR3 has 15 amino acids. The CDR3, as DNA: TGTGCCAGCTCACCACAAACGGAGTTGACCGGGGAGCTGTTTTTT. Its translation: CASSPQTELTGELFF.

J is TRBJ2-7 and V is TRBV6-2 or TRBV6-3; the D call may be TRBD1 or TRBD2 (6 bases each). The CDR3 consists of 14 residues. V was cut by 1 base and J by 6 bases, with 13 bases left in between. Germline lookup yields CDR1 MNHEY and CDR2 SVGEGT. CDR3 protein: CASSYLGGSGEQYF. The CDR3 bases are TGTGCCAGCAGTTACTTGGGGGGCTCGGGCGAGCAGTACTTC.

The chain employs TRBV5-8 and TRBJ1-6; unclear D gene. V lost 0 bases and J lost 10, with 8 bases in between. Per the germline V gene, CDR1 is SGHTS and CDR2 is YDEGEE. The length of the CDR3 is 13 residues. The CDR3, as DNA: TGTGCCAGCAGCTTGGCCAGGACGTCACCCCTCCACTTT. This encodes CASSLARTSPLHF.

J is TRBJ1-2 and V is TRBV18, with D possibly matching TRBD1 (6 bases). The length of the CDR3 is 17 residues. Trimming cost V 1 base and J 0 bases, with 15 bases left between them. Germline V gives CDR1 KGHSH, CDR2 LQKENI. The chain's CDR3 is CASSPRPQGYANYGYTF. DNA for the CDR3: TGTGCCAGCTCACCACGTCCACAGGGCTACGCTAACTATGGCTACACCTTC.

The V and J genes are TRBV30 and TRBJ1-6; tentative D call: TRBD1 (5 bases). The germline V and J ends were trimmed by 3 bases and 7 bases, with 16 bases remaining between them. The CDR3 runs to 15 residues. Looked up from germline, CDR1 is GTSNPN and CDR2 is SVGIG (reference sequence). CDR3 DNA sequence: TGTGCCTGGAGATTACCGGGACTACGAAATTCACCCCTCCACTTT. Amino acid sequence: CAWRLPGLRNSPLHF.

The chain uses TRBV12-5 and TRBJ2-7; 7 bases map to TRBD2. With V trimmed by 1 base and J by 2 bases, 2 bases remained unmatched. The V gene's germline CDR1 is LGHNT and CDR2 FRNRAP. CDR3 size: 14 residues. CDR3 nucleotides: TGTGCTAGTGGTTTGGGGGAGGGGCCCTACGAGCAGTACTTC. This translates into CASGLGEGPYEQYF. The whole variable domain, filled in from reference TRBV12-5 and TRBJ2-7, reads DARVTQTPRHKVTEMGQEVTMRCQPILGHNTVFWYRQTMMQGLELLAYFRNRAPLDDSGMPKDRFSAEMPDATLATLKIQPSEPRDSAVYFCASGLGEGPYEQYFGPGTRLTVT.

The rearrangement joins TRBV18 to TRBJ1-1, with D uncertain. In germline, CDR1 is KGHSH, CDR2 LQKENI. Between the trimmed V and J ends, which lost 3 bases and 2 bases, there was a span of 4 bases. This CDR3 is 12 amino acids long. DNA for the CDR3: TGTGCCAGCTCACCCACAAACACTGAAGCTTTCTTT. It translates to CASSPTNTEAFF.

The DNA for the CDR3 is TGTGCCAGCAGCAGGGCCCTCGGGACGGCCAAAAACATTCAGTACTTC. Translated: CASSRALGTAKNIQYF. The chain employs TRBV7-9 and TRBJ2-4; D is possibly TRBD1 or TRBD2 (5 bases each). Germline loops: CDR1 SEHNR, CDR2 FQNEAQ (reference sequence). V was pared by 5 bases and J by 1 base, with 15 bases between. CDR3 length equals 16 residues.

The gene calls are TRBV18 and TRBJ2-7, with unresolved D. The CDR3 covers 12 residues. Germline CDR1 reads KGHSH; CDR2 reads LQKENI. Trimming removed 3 bases from V and 5 bases from J, with 8 bases in between. The CDR3 is CASSPPSNEQYF. DNA of the CDR3: TGTGCCAGCTCACCTCCGTCGAACGAGCAGTACTTC.

This sequence joins TRBV9 and TRBJ2-3; 14 bases agree with TRBD2. This CDR3 has 20 residues. V shed 3 bases, J shed 0 bases, and the junction held 12 bases outside the gene matches. CDR1 is SGDLS, CDR2 YYNGEE, per germline. CDR3 sequence (DNA): TGTGCCAGCAGCGACCCCGCTGGACTAGCGGGGGGAGAAAGCACAGATACGCAGTATTTT. This sequence encodes CASSDPAGLAGGESTDTQYF.

The rearrangement uses TRBV9 and TRBJ1-4; unclear D gene. V dropped 0 bases and J dropped 4 bases, with 10 bases sitting between them. The CDR3 length is 15 residues. Germline V gene data show CDR1 as SGDLS and CDR2 as YYNGEE. The CDR3 here is CASSVGAEGNEKLFF. CDR3 bases: TGTGCCAGCAGCGTAGGGGCAGAGGGTAATGAAAAACTGTTTTTT.

This chain uses TRBV4-3 with TRBJ2-7; 8 positions match TRBD2. The CDR3 contains 15 residues. The junction had 7 bases not matched to a gene; V was cut back by 3 bases and J by 3 bases. Germline V gene data show CDR1 as LGHNA and CDR2 as YSLEER. CDR3 sequence: CASSHGSGSFYEQYF. CDR3 sequence (DNA): TGCGCCAGCAGCCACGGGAGCGGGAGCTTCTACGAGCAGTACTTC.

This clone was observed a handful of times. The rearrangement links TRBV7-2 to TRBJ1-4; D remains ambiguous. CDR1 and CDR2 (germline): SGHTA, FQGNSA. This CDR3 spans 14 amino acids. The V and J ends lost 3 bases and 8 bases respectively, with 13 bases between them. DNA of the CDR3: TGTGCCAGCAGCTTCGGCGGGGTTGGGGAAAAACTGTTTTTT. Encoded protein: CASSFGGVGEKLFF.

The CDR3 DNA reads as TGTGCCATCAGTCCCAGGACGGAAGGAGCCAACGTCCTGACTTTC. Protein sequence: CAISPRTEGANVLTF. V gene TRBV10-3 combines with J gene TRBJ2-6; the D is unclear. The V end lost 5 bases, the J end lost 7 bases, and 15 bases lay between the germline ends. The CDR3 covers 15 residues. The V gene's germline CDR1 is ENHRY and CDR2 SYGVKD.

J is TRBJ1-6 and V is TRBV10-3; 9 positions agree with TRBD1. Germline loops: CDR1 ENHRY, CDR2 SYGVKD. The ends lost 6 bases at V and 3 bases at J; junction bases unmatched: 3. The CDR3 sequence is 15 residues long. The CDR3 DNA sequence: TGTGCCATCAGCCGACAGGGGGACTATAATTCACCCCTCCACTTT. It codes for CAISRQGDYNSPLHF.

This chain uses TRBV14 with TRBJ1-1; D call uncertain. Trimming cost V 3 bases and J 0 bases, with 5 bases left between them. Germline V CDR1 and CDR2: SGHDN, FVKESK. The CDR3 runs 13 residues. DNA of the CDR3: TGTGCCAGCAGCCATTCCATGAACACTGAAGCTTTCTTT. Translating gives CASSHSMNTEAFF. Full variable domain (remainder filled in from reference TRBV14 and TRBJ1-1): EAGVTQFPSHSVIEKGQTVTLRCDPISGHDNLYWYRRVMGKEIKFLLHFVKESKQDESGMPNNRFLAERTGGTYSTLKVQPAELEDSGVYFCASSHSMNTEAFFGQGTRLTVV.

This rearrangement joins TRBV5-1 to TRBJ2-5; 11 bases fit TRBD1. The CDR3 has 16 residues. Germline V gene lookup returns CDR1 SGHRS and CDR2 YFSETQ. Trimming removed 1 base from V and 4 bases from J; junction bases left unmatched: 6. CDR3 sequence reads: CASSLWTGGAVETQYF. As DNA, the CDR3 is TGCGCCAGCAGCTTGTGGACAGGGGGCGCGGTAGAGACCCAGTACTTC. Full variable domain (outside the CDR3, taken from reference TRBV5-1 and TRBJ2-5): KAGVTQTPRYLIKTRGQQVTLSCSPISGHRSVSWYQQTPGQGLQFLFEYFSETQRNKGNFPGRFSGRQFSNSRSEMNVSTLELGDSALYLCASSLWTGGAVETQYFGPGTRLLVL.

The chain carries TRBV6-5 and TRBJ2-3; a possible D gene is TRBD1 (6 bases). The CDR3 totals 16 residues. Trimming pared 2 bases from V and 0 bases from J, leaving 12 bases between. Per germline, CDR1 MNHEY and CDR2 SVGAGI. CDR3 sequence: CASSYRGGTSTDTQYF. The DNA of the CDR3 is TGTGCCAGCAGTTACAGAGGGGGAACTAGCACAGATACGCAGTATTTT.

J is TRBJ1-4 and V is TRBV21-1; the table's D call, TRBD1, has no DNA check behind it. TRBV21-1 is tagged as a pseudogene. The length of the CDR3 is 16 residues. CDR3 DNA: TGTGCCAGTGAGACCGGGACAGGGTTCTTCGGGGAAAAACTGTTTTTT. This translates into CASETGTGFFGEKLFF.

The J gene is TRBJ2-2, the V gene TRBV5-1, with TRBD1 matching over 10 bases. Germline CDR1 SGHRS, CDR2 YFSETQ. The CDR3 loop spans 15 amino acids. The trim removed 3 bases at V and 1 base at J, leaving 0 bases unmatched. CDR3 sequence (DNA): TGCGCCAGCAGCTGGGACAGGGGGAACACCGGGGAGCTGTTTTTT. This codes for CASSWDRGNTGELFF.

The chain combines TRBV5-1 with TRBJ1-4; D ambiguous. This CDR3 is built from 13 residues. V shed 7 bases and J shed 8 bases, with 15 bases lying between them. The germline gives CDR1 SGHRS, CDR2 YFSETQ. The CDR3 coding sequence is TGCGCCAGCCCGACCGCGACTATGGAAAAACTGTTTTTT. Residues: CASPTATMEKLFF.

The chain combines TRBV14 with TRBJ2-2; TRBD1 is a possible D gene (6 bases). Trimming pared 2 bases from V and 5 bases from J, leaving 12 bases between. Germline loops: CDR1 SGHDN, CDR2 FVKESK. This CDR3 has 15 amino acids. This CDR3 is CASSQIRGQTGELFF. Here the CDR3 DNA reads TGTGCCAGCAGCCAAATCAGGGGTCAAACCGGGGAGCTGTTTTTT.

The CDR3 here is CASSYSRVTNEQFF. As DNA, the CDR3 is TGTGCCAGCAGTTACTCGAGGGTTACTAACGAGCAGTTCTTC. The chain links TRBV6-2 or TRBV6-3 to TRBJ2-1; D is perhaps TRBD2 (5 bases). The germline CDR1 and CDR2 sequences are MNHEY and SVGEGT. CDR3 size: 14 residues. The V end lost 0 bases, the J end lost 10 bases, and 13 bases lay between the germline ends.